This is a list of T cell receptor beta chains from one sample in a study of cytomegalovirus exposure and HLA in healthy donors. Method: immunoSEQ multiplex PCR; TCRdb's copy keeps in-frame clones and lacks some. The profile shows fewer than 250,000 clones, 70% to 75% of them singletons. The specimen was PBMCs. These receptors were taken from a man in his thirties or forties in good health and CMV-seropositive. Each CDR3 is given without its conserved first and last residue. The order of the fields is V gene, J gene, clone size, CDR3 protein. Size is stated for part of the rows, as once, few or many counts, or as a class when the clone is expanded.

v_gene: TRBV2; j_gene: TRBJ2-7; abundance: NA; CDR3aa: AGGRGHEQY
v_gene: TRBV6-5; j_gene: TRBJ1-2; abundance: NA; CDR3aa: ASSYSYYTGGYGYT
v_gene: TRBV15; j_gene: TRBJ2-1; abundance: NA; CDR3aa: ATSRDGLAGGVSYNEQF
v_gene: TRBV6-6; j_gene: TRBJ1-2; abundance: few; CDR3aa: ASSLRQGAGYGYT
v_gene: TRBV2; j_gene: TRBJ1-4; abundance: NA; CDR3aa: AGDREGEKLF
v_gene: TRBV10-3; j_gene: TRBJ1-2; abundance: NA; CDR3aa: AISSLAGRDYGYT
v_gene: TRBV7-8; j_gene: TRBJ2-7; abundance: NA; CDR3aa: ASSLPDRGDIEQY
v_gene: TRBV5-6; j_gene: TRBJ2-2; abundance: few; CDR3aa: ASRLNTGELF
v_gene: TRBV7-3; j_gene: TRBJ2-7; abundance: NA; CDR3aa: ASSRRGQGEQY
v_gene: TRBV18; j_gene: TRBJ2-7; abundance: NA; CDR3aa: ASSPAWGEEQY
v_gene: TRBV11-2; j_gene: TRBJ1-1; abundance: NA; CDR3aa: ASSLGQLSTEAF
v_gene: TRBV9; j_gene: TRBJ2-7; abundance: NA; CDR3aa: ASSVRQGQDEQY
v_gene: TRBV7-8; j_gene: TRBJ1-2; abundance: NA; CDR3aa: ASSLGTGLYGYT
v_gene: TRBV5-1; j_gene: TRBJ2-4; abundance: NA; CDR3aa: ASSSRGGELAKNIQY
v_gene: TRBV6-1; j_gene: TRBJ2-1; abundance: NA; CDR3aa: ASSVTGYNEQF
v_gene: TRBV5-1; j_gene: TRBJ2-4; abundance: NA; CDR3aa: ASSLSSPGNIQY
v_gene: TRBV19; j_gene: TRBJ2-1; abundance: few; CDR3aa: ASTDRGLDNEQF
v_gene: TRBV28; j_gene: TRBJ1-4; abundance: few; CDR3aa: AIRGYTLSPKMDEKLF
v_gene: TRBV15; j_gene: TRBJ2-3; abundance: NA; CDR3aa: ATSRDGGTDTQY
v_gene: TRBV18; j_gene: TRBJ1-2; abundance: NA; CDR3aa: ASSLQGAHYGYT
v_gene: TRBV6-5; j_gene: TRBJ1-1; abundance: NA; CDR3aa: ASSQTGGRTQAF
v_gene: TRBV5-1; j_gene: TRBJ2-6; abundance: once; CDR3aa: ASSPRGSSGANVLT
v_gene: TRBV9; j_gene: TRBJ2-5; abundance: NA; CDR3aa: ASSPPGQGPQETQY
v_gene: TRBV7-3; j_gene: TRBJ2-6; abundance: NA; CDR3aa: ASSSRVSTGKTGANVLT
v_gene: TRBV18; j_gene: TRBJ2-2; abundance: few; CDR3aa: ASSPSTGELF
v_gene: TRBV6-1; j_gene: TRBJ1-2; abundance: NA; CDR3aa: ASSEGQGAYGYT
v_gene: TRBV6-6; j_gene: TRBJ1-2; abundance: NA; CDR3aa: ASSPDRGGRYT
v_gene: TRBV5-6; j_gene: NA; abundance: NA; CDR3aa: ASSSRLASYEQY
v_gene: TRBV19; j_gene: TRBJ2-2; abundance: NA; CDR3aa: ASSTIPRGGAGELF
v_gene: TRBV2; j_gene: TRBJ1-2; abundance: NA; CDR3aa: ASSESVIPTYGYT
v_gene: TRBV12-5; j_gene: TRBJ2-1; abundance: NA; CDR3aa: ASGLVGGNYNEQF
v_gene: TRBV11-2; j_gene: TRBJ2-1; abundance: NA; CDR3aa: ASSLVNDGDRPYNEQF
v_gene: TRBV5-8; j_gene: TRBJ2-5; abundance: NA; CDR3aa: ASSSPGQKETQY
v_gene: TRBV27; j_gene: TRBJ1-1; abundance: NA; CDR3aa: ASSLTGQANTEAF
v_gene: TRBV7-3; j_gene: TRBJ2-1; abundance: NA; CDR3aa: ASSLMGSLGEQF
v_gene: TRBV7-2; j_gene: TRBJ1-5; abundance: few; CDR3aa: ASSLNTNQPQH
v_gene: TRBV7-2; j_gene: TRBJ2-3; abundance: NA; CDR3aa: ASSLKGGPKDTQY
v_gene: TRBV11-1; j_gene: TRBJ2-5; abundance: NA; CDR3aa: ASSPAPRGSETQY
v_gene: TRBV6-5; j_gene: TRBJ1-2; abundance: NA; CDR3aa: ASSYSVSAGGGYT
v_gene: TRBV28; j_gene: TRBJ2-7; abundance: once; CDR3aa: ASSSGTSYEQY
v_gene: TRBV2; j_gene: TRBJ1-2; abundance: few; CDR3aa: ASRATGGSYGYT
v_gene: TRBV7-2; j_gene: TRBJ1-2; abundance: NA; CDR3aa: ASSLGLTPGYT
v_gene: TRBV30; j_gene: TRBJ1-1; abundance: NA; CDR3aa: AWSGRLLNTEAF
v_gene: TRBV18; j_gene: TRBJ1-2; abundance: NA; CDR3aa: ASSPRTGGTYGYT
v_gene: TRBV6-6; j_gene: TRBJ2-7; abundance: NA; CDR3aa: ASSREGLYEQY
v_gene: TRBV6-5; j_gene: TRBJ1-3; abundance: NA; CDR3aa: ASSYRESLSGNTIY
v_gene: TRBV27; j_gene: TRBJ1-1; abundance: NA; CDR3aa: ASSLRGAPAF
v_gene: TRBV5-1; j_gene: TRBJ2-2; abundance: NA; CDR3aa: ASSLDAGGPKELF